This TCR beta chain came from a study of cytomegalovirus exposure and HLA in healthy donors. PCR amplification relied on 60 Vbeta primers (plus 13 Jbeta primers). Method: immunoSEQ multiplex PCR; TCRdb's copy keeps in-frame clones and lacks some. The table has about 170,000 clones, about four fifths seen once. This clone was detected a few times. This CDR3 comprises 16 residues. Germline V gene sequence: CDR1 LNHDA, CDR2 SQIVND (reference sequence). Trimming removed 4 bases from V and 0 bases from J; junction bases left unmatched: 6. The clonotype originates from a woman aged 45-59 years in good health and CMV-seropositive. Sequencing used PBMCs. The chain joins TRBV19 to TRBJ1-5, with 7 bases fitting TRBD1. The CDR3 loop reads CASSKDRSHSNQPQHF. In DNA form, the CDR3 reads TGTGCCAGTAGTAAGGACAGGAGTCATAGCAATCAGCCCCAGCATTTT.